This is a list of T cell receptor beta chains from one sample in a study of OX40 agonist ivuxolimab in advanced cancers. Sequencing used immunoSEQ multiplex PCR; TCRdb keeps in-frame clones, though not all of them. The sample has under 65,000 clones; 85% are singletons. The input for sequencing was CD4+ or CD8+ T cells sorted from blood, taken in a trial of the OX40 agonist ivuxolimab. The receptors here all came from an adult with an advanced solid tumor such as melanoma, head and neck, liver or kidney cancer. The CDR3 runs from the conserved cysteine through the conserved F or W. D genes are given only for firm matches. Clone size is shown for a subset of rows, as once, few, many or a class of expanded clone.

len	abundance	v_gene	j_gene	d_gene	CDR3aa	CDR3nt
17	.	TRBV9	TRBJ1-2	.	CASSPTHPPVPGYGYTF	TGTGCCAGCAGCCCGACACATCCTCCGGTCCCCGGGTACGGCTACACCTTC
15	.	TRBV10-2	TRBJ2-1	TRBD2	CASSLLAGGHNEQFF	TGCGCCAGCAGCCTACTAGCGGGGGGGCACAATGAGCAGTTCTTC
15	once	TRBV4-3	TRBJ1-1	TRBD1	CASSQDRGGNTEAFF	TGCGCCAGCAGCCAAGACAGGGGGGGGAACACTGAAGCTTTCTTT
14	.	TRBV27	TRBJ1-1	.	CASRLGGPNTEAFF	TGTGCCAGCAGATTGGGGGGCCCGAACACTGAAGCTTTCTTT
13	.	TRBV25-1	TRBJ1-4	.	CASSSEYNEKLFF	TGTGCCAGCAGTTCGGAATACAACGAAAAACTGTTTTTT
17	.	TRBV14	TRBJ2-7	TRBD1	CASSQERRDSRPYEQYF	TGTGCCAGCAGCCAAGAACGTCGGGACAGTAGACCCTACGAGCAGTACTTC
11	once	TRBV29-1	TRBJ1-1	.	CSVQGSAEAFF	TGCAGCGTTCAGGGTAGCGCTGAAGCTTTCTTT
13	.	TRBV6-5	TRBJ1-1	.	CASSYSINTEAFF	TGTGCCAGCAGTTACTCCATAAACACTGAAGCTTTCTTT
17	.	TRBV4-3	TRBJ1-5	.	CASSQDRLKGTGQPQHF	TGCGCCAGCAGCCAAGATCGGCTCAAGGGGACGGGTCAGCCCCAGCATTTT
14	.	TRBV7-2	TRBJ1-1	.	CASSLGGPNTEAFF	TGTGCCAGCAGCTTAGGGGGCCCGAACACTGAAGCTTTCTTT